The clone carrying this T cell receptor (beta chain) came up a few times. The germline CDR1 and CDR2 sequences are KGHSH and LQKENI. This CDR3 comprises 14 residues. V gave up 3 bases and J gave up 2 bases, with 8 bases separating them. This record belongs to a study of cytomegalovirus exposure and HLA in healthy donors. The PCR made use of 60 Vbeta and 13 Jbeta primers. Using immunoSEQ multiplex PCR, the repertoire was profiled, and TCRdb retains in-frame clones only, with some absent. The sample contains more than 95,000 clones, roughly 12% of which appear only once. The sample was PBMCs. The source of this sequence is a man aged 35 to 55 in good health and CMV-seropositive. The V gene is TRBV18, the J gene TRBJ1-5; D is ambiguous. As DNA, the CDR3 is TGTGCCAGCTCACCCGACGAGGGCAATCAGCCCCAGCATTTT. Protein product: CASSPDEGNQPQHF.